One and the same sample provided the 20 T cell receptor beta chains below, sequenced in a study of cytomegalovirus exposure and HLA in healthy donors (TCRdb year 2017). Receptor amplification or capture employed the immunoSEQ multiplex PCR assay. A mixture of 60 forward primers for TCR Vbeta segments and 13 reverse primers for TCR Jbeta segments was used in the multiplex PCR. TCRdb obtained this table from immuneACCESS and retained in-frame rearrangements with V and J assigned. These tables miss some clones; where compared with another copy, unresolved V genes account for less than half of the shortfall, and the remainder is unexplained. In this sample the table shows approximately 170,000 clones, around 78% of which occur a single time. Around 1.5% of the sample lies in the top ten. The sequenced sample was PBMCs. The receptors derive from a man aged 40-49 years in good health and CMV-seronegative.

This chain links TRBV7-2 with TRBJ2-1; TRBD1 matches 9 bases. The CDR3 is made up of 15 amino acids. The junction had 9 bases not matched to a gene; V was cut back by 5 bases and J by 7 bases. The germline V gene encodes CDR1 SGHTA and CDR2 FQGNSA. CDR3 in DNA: TGTGCCAGCAGCCTAGTCGGACAGGGGTTGAATGAGCAGTTCTTC. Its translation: CASSLVGQGLNEQFF.

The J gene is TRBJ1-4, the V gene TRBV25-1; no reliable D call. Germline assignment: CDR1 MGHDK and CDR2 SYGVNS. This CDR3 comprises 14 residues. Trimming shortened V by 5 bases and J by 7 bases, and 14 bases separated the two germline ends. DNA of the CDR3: TGTGCCAGCAGTACTCCGCGGGAGGGTGAAAAACTGTTTTTT. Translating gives CASSTPREGEKLFF. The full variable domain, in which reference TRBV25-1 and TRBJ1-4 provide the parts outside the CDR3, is EADIYQTPRYLVIGTGKKITLECSQTMGHDKMYWYQQDPGMELHLIHYSYGVNSTEKGDLSSESTVSRIRTEHFPLTLESARPSHTSQYLCASSTPREGEKLFFGSGTQLSVL.

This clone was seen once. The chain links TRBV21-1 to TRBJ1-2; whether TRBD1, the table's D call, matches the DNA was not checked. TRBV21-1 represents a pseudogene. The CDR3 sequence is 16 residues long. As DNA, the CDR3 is TGTGCCAGCAGCAAACCAACCGGGACACCGGCGAACGGCTACACCTTC. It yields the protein CASSKPTGTPANGYTF.

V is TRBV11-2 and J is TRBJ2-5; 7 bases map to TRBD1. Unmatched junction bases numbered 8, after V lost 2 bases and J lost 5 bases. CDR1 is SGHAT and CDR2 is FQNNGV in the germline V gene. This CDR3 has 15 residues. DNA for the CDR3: TGTGCCAGCAGCTTAAGTCGACAGGGTGGCGAGACCCAGTACTTC. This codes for CASSLSRQGGETQYF.

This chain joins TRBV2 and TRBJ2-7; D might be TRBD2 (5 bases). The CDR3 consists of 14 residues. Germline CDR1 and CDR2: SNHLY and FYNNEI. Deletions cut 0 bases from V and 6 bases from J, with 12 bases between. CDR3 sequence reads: CASSEARTAGEQYV. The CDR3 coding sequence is TGTGCCAGCAGTGAAGCCCGGACTGCGGGCGAGCAGTACGTC.

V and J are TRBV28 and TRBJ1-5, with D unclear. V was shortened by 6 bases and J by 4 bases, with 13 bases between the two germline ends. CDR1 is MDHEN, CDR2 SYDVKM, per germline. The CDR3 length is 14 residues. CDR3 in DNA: TGTGCCAGCAGAACGGGAGACCTGAATCAGCCCCAGCATTTT. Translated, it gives CASRTGDLNQPQHF.

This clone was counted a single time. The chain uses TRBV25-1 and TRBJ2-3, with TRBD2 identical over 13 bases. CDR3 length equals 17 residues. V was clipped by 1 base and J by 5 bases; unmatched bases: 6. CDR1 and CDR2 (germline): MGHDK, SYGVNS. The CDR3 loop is CASSEWTSGSFRDTQYF. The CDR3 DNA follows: TGTGCCAGCAGTGAATGGACTAGCGGGAGTTTCAGAGATACGCAGTATTTT.

For the CDR3, the DNA is TGCGCCAGCAGCCTTATGAACACTGAAGCTTTCTTT. Protein sequence: CASSLMNTEAFF. The chain links TRBV5-1 to TRBJ1-1; no firm D call. This CDR3 has 12 residues. Germline CDR1 SGHRS, CDR2 YFSETQ. V lost 4 bases, J lost 0 bases, and 4 bases lay in between.

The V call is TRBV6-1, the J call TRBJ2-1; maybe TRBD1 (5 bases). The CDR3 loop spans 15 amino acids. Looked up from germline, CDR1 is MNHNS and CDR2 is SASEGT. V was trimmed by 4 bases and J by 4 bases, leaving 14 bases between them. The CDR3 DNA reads TGTGCCAGCAGTGGTTGGGGCAAACCTTACAATGAGCAGTTCTTC. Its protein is CASSGWGKPYNEQFF.

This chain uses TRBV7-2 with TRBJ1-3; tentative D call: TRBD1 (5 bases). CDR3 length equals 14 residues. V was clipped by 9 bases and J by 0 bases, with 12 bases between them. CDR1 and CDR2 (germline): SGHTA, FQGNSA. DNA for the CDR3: TGTGCCAGTTTATACGGGGGCTCTGGAAACACCATATATTTT. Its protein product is CASLYGGSGNTIYF.

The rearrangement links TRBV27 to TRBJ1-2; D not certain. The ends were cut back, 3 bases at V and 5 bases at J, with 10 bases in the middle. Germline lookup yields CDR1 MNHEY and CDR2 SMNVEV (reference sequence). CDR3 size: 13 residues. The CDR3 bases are TGTGCCAGCAGTTTTTTCGGGGAGTATGGCTACACCTTC. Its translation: CASSFFGEYGYTF.

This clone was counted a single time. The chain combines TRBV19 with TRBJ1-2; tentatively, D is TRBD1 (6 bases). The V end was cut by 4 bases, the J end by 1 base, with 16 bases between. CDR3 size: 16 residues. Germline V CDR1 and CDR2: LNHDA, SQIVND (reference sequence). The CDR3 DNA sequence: TGTGCCAGTAGTAGCCCTGACAGGCGAGGTAACTATGGCTACACCTTC. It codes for CASSSPDRRGNYGYTF.

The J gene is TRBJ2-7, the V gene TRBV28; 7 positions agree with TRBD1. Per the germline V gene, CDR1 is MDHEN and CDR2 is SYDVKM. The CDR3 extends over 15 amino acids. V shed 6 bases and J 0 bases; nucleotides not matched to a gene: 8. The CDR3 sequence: CASSRGGLFSYEQYF. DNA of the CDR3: TGTGCCAGCAGCCGAGGGGGCCTATTCTCCTACGAGCAGTACTTC.

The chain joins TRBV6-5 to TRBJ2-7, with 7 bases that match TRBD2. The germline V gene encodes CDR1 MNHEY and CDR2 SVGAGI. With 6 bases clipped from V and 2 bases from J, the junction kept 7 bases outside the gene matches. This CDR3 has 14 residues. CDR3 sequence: CASRSSGTPYEQYV. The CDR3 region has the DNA TGTGCCAGCAGGTCGAGCGGGACCCCCTACGAGCAGTACGTC.

CDR3: CASSQGPQGQPQHF. CDR3 DNA sequence: TGTGCCAGCAGCCAGGGACCGCAGGGGCAGCCCCAGCATTTT. The gene calls are TRBV9 and TRBJ1-5, with D maybe TRBD1 (6 bases). CDR3 length: 14 residues. The V end lost 4 bases, the J end lost 7 bases, and 15 bases lay between the germline ends. Germline V lookup: CDR1 SGDLS, CDR2 YYNGEE.

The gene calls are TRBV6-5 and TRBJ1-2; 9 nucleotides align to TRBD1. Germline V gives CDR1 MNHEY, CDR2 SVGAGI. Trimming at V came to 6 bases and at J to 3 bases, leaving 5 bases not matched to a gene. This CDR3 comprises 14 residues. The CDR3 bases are TGTGCCAGCAGCCTCCGGGACAGGGACTATGGCTACACCTTC. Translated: CASSLRDRDYGYTF.

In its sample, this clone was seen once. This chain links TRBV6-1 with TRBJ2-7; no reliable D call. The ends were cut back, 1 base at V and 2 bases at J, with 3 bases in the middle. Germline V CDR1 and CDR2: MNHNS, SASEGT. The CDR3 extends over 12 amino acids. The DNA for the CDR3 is TGTGCCAGCAGTGAAGTAGCCTACGAGCAGTACGTC. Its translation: CASSEVAYEQYV.

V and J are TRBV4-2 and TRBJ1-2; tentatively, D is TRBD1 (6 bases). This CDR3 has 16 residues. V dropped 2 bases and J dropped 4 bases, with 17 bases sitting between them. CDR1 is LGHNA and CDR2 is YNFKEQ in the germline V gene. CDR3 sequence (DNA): TGTGCCAGCAGCCAACCTCCGGGACACAACCTCTATGGCTACACCTTC. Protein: CASSQPPGHNLYGYTF.

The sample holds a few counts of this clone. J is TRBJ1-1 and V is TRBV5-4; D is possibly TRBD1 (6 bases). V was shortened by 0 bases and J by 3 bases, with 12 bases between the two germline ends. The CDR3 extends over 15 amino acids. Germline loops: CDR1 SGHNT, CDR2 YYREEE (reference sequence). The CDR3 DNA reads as TGTGCCAGCAGCTTGGCTTCACAGGGCGACACTGAAGCTTTCTTT. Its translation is CASSLASQGDTEAFF. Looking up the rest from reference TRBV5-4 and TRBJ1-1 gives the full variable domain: ETGVTQSPTHLIKTRGQQVTLRCSSQSGHNTVSWYQQALGQGPQFIFQYYREEENGRGNFPPRFSGLQFPNYSSELNVNALELDDSALYLCASSLASQGDTEAFFGQGTRLTVV.

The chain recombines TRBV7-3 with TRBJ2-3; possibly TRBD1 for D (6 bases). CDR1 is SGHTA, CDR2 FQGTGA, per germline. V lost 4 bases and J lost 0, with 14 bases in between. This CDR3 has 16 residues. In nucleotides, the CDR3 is TGTGCCAGCAGCTCCGACAGGATCACTAGCACAGATACGCAGTATTTT. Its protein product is CASSSDRITSTDTQYF.